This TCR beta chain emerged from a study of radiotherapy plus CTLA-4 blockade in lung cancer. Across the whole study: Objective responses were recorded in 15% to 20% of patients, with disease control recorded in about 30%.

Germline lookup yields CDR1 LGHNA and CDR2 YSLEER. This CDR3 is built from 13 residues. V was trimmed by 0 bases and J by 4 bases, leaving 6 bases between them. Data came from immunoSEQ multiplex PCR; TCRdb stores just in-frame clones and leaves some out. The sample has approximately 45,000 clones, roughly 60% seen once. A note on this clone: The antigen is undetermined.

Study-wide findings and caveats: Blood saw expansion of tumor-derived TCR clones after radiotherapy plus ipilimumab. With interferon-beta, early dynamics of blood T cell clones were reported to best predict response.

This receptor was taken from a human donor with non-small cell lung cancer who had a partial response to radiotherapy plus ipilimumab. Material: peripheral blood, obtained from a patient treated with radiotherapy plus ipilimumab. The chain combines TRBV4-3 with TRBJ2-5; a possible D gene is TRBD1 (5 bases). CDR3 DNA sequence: TGCGCCAGCAGCCAAGAAAGGGGAGAGACCCAGTACTTC. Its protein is CASSQERGETQYF.